The 6 T cell receptor beta chains in this list originate from one sample, sequenced in a study of memory CD4+ T cells and cytomegalovirus serostatus (dated by TCRdb to the late 2010s). Library generation was performed with the immunoSEQ multiplex PCR assay. This immuneACCESS table, as held by TCRdb, lists in-frame sequences with V and J called but not all clones. Of the missing ones, under half trace to an unresolved V gene in checked studies; the others have no known cause. A total of roughly 50,000 clones appear in this sample, approximately 77% of them only once. The ten biggest clones cover just under 0.5% of the sample. Single viable CD3+CD4+CD8-CD45RO+ cells were sorted as memory CD4+ T cells on a FACSAria II. Sequencing used memory CD4+ T cells from blood. The receptor set was obtained from an adult in good health and CMV-seronegative. Some clones in this sample may be carry-over from other donors' samples.

V usage is TRBV7-9 and J usage is TRBJ2-7; TRBD2 agrees at 13 bases. After removal of 5 bases from V and 5 bases from J, the junction contained 9 bases not matched to a gene. Germline V lookup: CDR1 SEHNR, CDR2 FQNEAQ (reference sequence). The CDR3 covers 16 residues. CDR3 loop: CASSGSGTSGKHEQYF. CDR3 bases: TGTGCCAGCAGCGGATCCGGGACTAGCGGGAAGCACGAGCAGTACTTC.

The V call is TRBV5-4, the J call TRBJ2-5; 14 bases align to TRBD2. The CDR3 consists of 15 residues. Germline V CDR1 and CDR2: SGHNT, YYREEE (reference sequence). V lost 5 bases to trimming and J lost 3 bases; unmatched junction nucleotides: 3. CDR3 protein: CASSLGLAGEETQYF. The CDR3 DNA sequence: TGTGCCAGCAGTCTGGGACTAGCGGGAGAAGAGACCCAGTACTTC.

This clone was seen just once. The chain links TRBV7-3 to TRBJ2-5; D not certain. The CDR3 is 13 residues long. Germline V CDR1 and CDR2: SGHTA, FQGTGA. V was pared by 4 bases and J by 2 bases, with 8 bases between. The CDR3 here is CASSSSPQETQYF. The DNA for the CDR3 is TGTGCCAGCAGCTCTAGTCCACAAGAGACCCAGTACTTC.

This clone was counted a few times. The V gene is TRBV2, the J gene TRBJ2-5; D may match TRBD1 or TRBD2 (5 bases each). Germline-derived CDR1 and CDR2 are SNHLY and FYNNEI. Trimming took off 7 bases at V and 2 bases at J, with 17 bases between the two ends. The CDR3 runs 15 residues. The CDR3 nucleotides are TGTGCCAGCATCCCTGGGGGTAGCCCGCAAGAGACCCAGTACTTC. Residues: CASIPGGSPQETQYF.

The chain uses TRBV29-1 and TRBJ2-1, with 7 positions matching TRBD2. V dropped 2 bases and J dropped 0; count of bases not matched to a gene: 1. The CDR3 has 14 residues. The germline V gene encodes CDR1 SQVTM and CDR2 ANQGSEA. CDR3 protein: CSVERGSSYNEQFF. The DNA for the CDR3 is TGCAGCGTTGAACGCGGGAGCTCCTACAATGAGCAGTTCTTC.

About this clone itself: One end of the junction does not line up with germline, which may come from a read error. The chain employs TRBV10-3 and TRBJ1-2; the D is unclear. CDR3 length: 13 residues. The germline gives CDR1 ENHRY, CDR2 SYGVKD. CDR3 sequence: CATSGEVGYGYTF. The CDR3 DNA follows: TGTGCCACCAGTGGGGAGGTTGGCTATGGCTACACCTTC.